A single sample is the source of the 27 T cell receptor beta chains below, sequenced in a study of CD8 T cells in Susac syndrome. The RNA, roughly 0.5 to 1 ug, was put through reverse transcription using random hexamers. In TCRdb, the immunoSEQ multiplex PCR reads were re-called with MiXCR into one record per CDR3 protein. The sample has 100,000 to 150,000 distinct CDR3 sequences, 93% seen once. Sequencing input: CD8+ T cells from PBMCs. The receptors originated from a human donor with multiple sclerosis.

The CDR3 region is CASSQSRGMGYGYTF. The DNA for the CDR3 is TGCGCCAGCAGTCAATCTCGGGGGATGGGCTATGGCTACACCTTC. V usage is TRBV23-1 and J usage is TRBJ1-2, with a weak D call TRBD1 (5 bases). TRBV23-1 is noted as an ORF with a role that remains uncertain. The V end was cut by 0 bases, the J end by 4 bases, with 12 bases between. The CDR3 loop spans 15 amino acids.

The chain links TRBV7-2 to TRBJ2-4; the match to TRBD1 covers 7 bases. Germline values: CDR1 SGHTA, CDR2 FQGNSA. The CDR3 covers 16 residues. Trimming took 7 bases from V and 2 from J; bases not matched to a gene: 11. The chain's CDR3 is CASIKSGTATKNIQYF. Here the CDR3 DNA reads TGTGCCAGCATCAAATCCGGGACAGCGACCAAAAACATTCAGTACTTC.

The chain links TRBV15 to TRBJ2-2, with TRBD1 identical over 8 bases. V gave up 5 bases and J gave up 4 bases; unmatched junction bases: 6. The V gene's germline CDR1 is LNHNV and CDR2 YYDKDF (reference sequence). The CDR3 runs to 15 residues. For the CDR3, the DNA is TGTGCCACCAGCGGACCGGGACAGGTCACCGGGGAGCTGTTTTTT. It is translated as CATSGPGQVTGELFF. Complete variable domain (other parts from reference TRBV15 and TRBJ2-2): DAMVIQNPRYQVTQFGKPVTLSCSQTLNHNVMYWYQQKSSQAPKLLFHYYDKDFNNEADTPDNFQSRRPNTSFCFLDIRSPGLGDTAMYLCATSGPGQVTGELFFGEGSRLTVL.

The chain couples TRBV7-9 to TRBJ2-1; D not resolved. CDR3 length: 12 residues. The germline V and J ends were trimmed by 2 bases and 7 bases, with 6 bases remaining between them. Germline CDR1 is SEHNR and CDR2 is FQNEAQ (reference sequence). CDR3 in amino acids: CASSLTRNEQFF. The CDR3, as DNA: TGTGCCAGCAGCTTAACGAGGAATGAGCAGTTCTTC.

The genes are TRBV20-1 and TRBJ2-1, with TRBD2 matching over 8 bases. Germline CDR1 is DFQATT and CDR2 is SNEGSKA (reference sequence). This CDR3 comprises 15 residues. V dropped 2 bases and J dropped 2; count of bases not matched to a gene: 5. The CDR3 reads CSARLREGPYNEQFF. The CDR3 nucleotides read TGCAGTGCTAGATTACGGGAGGGCCCCTACAATGAGCAGTTCTTC.

Written as DNA, the CDR3 is TGTGCCAGCAGTACGAAACTCAGGGGGCCTTCCTCCTACGAGCAGTACGTC. This sequence encodes CASSTKLRGPSSYEQYV. V is TRBV2 and J is TRBJ2-7; 8 bases match TRBD1. Per germline, CDR1 SNHLY and CDR2 FYNNEI. The junction had 12 bases not matched to a gene; V was cut back by 5 bases and J by 0 bases. The CDR3 contains 17 residues.

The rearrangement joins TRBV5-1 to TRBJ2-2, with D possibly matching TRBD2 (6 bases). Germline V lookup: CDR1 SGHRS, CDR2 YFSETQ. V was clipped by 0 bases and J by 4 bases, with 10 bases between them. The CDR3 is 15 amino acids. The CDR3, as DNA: TGCGCCAGCAGCTTGGCGGGGGTTTTCACCGGGGAGCTGTTTTTT. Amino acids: CASSLAGVFTGELFF. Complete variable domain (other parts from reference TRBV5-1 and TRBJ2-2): KAGVTQTPRYLIKTRGQQVTLSCSPISGHRSVSWYQQTPGQGLQFLFEYFSETQRNKGNFPGRFSGRQFSNSRSEMNVSTLELGDSALYLCASSLAGVFTGELFFGEGSRLTVL.

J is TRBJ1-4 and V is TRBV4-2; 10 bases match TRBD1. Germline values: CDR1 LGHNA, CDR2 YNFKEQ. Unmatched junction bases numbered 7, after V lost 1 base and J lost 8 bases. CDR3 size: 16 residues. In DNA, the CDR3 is TGTGCCAGCAGCCAAGGCGGGACAGGGGAGGGGGAAAAACTGTTTTTT. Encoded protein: CASSQGGTGEGEKLFF.

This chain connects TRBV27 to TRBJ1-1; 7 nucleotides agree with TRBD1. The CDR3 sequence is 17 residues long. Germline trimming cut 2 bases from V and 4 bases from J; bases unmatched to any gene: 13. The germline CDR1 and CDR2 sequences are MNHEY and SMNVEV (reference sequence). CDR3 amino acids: CASSLRGRLVRGTEAFF. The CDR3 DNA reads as TGTGCCAGCAGTTTAAGGGGGCGCTTAGTGCGAGGCACTGAAGCTTTCTTT.

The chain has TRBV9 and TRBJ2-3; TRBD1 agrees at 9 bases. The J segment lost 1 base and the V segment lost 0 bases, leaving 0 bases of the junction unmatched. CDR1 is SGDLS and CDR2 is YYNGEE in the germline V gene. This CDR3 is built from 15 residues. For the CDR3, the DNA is TGTGCCAGCAGCGTAGGGGACAGGGGCACAGATACGCAGTATTTT. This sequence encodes CASSVGDRGTDTQYF.

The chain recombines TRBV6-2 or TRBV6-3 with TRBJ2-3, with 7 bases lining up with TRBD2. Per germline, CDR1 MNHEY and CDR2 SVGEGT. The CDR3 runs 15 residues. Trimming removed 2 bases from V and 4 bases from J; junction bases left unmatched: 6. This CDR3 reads CASSYASREADTQYF. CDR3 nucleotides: TGTGCCAGCAGTTACGCCAGCCGGGAGGCAGATACGCAGTATTTT.

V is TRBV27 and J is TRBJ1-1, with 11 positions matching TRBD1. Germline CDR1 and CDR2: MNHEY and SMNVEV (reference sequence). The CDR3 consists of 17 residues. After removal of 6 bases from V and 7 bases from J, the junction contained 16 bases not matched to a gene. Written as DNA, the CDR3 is TGTGCCAGCAGCCCCTCCTCAACCCCTGGGACAGGGGGTGAAGCTTTCTTT. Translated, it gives CASSPSSTPGTGGEAFF.

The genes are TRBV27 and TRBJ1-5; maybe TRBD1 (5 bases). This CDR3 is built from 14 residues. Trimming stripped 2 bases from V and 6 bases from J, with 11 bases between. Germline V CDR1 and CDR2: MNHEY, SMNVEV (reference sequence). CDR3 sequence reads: CASSLGGSGQPQHF. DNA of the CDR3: TGTGCCAGCAGTTTAGGGGGGTCGGGTCAGCCCCAGCATTTT.

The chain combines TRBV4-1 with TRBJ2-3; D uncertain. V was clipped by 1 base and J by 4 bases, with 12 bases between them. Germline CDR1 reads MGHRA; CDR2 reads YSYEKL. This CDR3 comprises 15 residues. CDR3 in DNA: TGCGCCAGCAGCCAAGGCGCAGCGAGGCCAGATACGCAGTATTTT. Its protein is CASSQGAARPDTQYF.

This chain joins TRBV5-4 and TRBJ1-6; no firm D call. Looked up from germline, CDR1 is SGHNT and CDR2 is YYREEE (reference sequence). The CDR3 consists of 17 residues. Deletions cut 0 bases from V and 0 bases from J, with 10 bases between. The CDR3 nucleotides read TGTGCCAGCAGCTTGGGAGTCAGCGGCTCCTATAATTCACCCCTCCACTTT. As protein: CASSLGVSGSYNSPLHF.

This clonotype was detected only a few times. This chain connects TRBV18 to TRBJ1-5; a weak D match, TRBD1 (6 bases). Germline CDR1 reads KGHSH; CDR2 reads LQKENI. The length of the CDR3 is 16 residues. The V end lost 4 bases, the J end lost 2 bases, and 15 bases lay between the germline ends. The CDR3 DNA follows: TGTGCCAGCTCACTTGCGATGGGGGCCGGCAATCAGCCCCAGCATTTT. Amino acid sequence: CASSLAMGAGNQPQHF.

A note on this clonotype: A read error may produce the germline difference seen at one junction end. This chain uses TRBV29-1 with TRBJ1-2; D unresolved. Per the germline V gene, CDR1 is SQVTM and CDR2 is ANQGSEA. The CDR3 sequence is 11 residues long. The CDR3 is CGVDNGYGYTF. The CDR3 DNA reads TGCGGCGTTGACAACGGCTATGGCTACACCTTC.

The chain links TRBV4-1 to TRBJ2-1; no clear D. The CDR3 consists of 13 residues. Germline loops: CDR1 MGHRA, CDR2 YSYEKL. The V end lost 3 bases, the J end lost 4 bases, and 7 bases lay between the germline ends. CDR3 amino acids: CASSQLEYNEQFF. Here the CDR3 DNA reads TGCGCCAGCAGCCAGCTTGAGTACAATGAGCAGTTCTTC.

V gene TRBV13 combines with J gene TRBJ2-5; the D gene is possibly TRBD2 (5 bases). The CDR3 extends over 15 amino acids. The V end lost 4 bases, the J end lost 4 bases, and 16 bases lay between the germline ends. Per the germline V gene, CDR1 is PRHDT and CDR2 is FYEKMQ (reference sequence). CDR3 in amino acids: CASSSGILGRETQYF. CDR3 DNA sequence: TGTGCCAGCAGCTCCGGGATCCTCGGACGAGAGACCCAGTACTTC.

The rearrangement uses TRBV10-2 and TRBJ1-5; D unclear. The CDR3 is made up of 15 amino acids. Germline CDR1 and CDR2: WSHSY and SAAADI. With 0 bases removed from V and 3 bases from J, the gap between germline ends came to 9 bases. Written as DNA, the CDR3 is TGCGCCAGCAGTGAGTCGGCCGGAATCAATCAGCCCCAGCATTTT. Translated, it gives CASSESAGINQPQHF.

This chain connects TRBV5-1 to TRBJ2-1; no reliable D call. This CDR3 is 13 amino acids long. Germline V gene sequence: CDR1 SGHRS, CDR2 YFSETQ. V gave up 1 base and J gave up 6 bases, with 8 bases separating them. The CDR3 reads CASSLSYGNEQFF. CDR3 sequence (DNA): TGCGCCAGCAGCTTGAGTTACGGCAATGAGCAGTTCTTC.

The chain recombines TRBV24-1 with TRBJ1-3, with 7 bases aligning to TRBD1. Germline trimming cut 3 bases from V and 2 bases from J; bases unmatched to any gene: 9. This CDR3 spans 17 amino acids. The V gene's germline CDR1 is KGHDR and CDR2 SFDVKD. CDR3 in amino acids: CATSDPDREGTGNTIYF. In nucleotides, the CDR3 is TGTGCCACCAGTGATCCCGACAGGGAAGGTACTGGAAACACCATATATTTT.

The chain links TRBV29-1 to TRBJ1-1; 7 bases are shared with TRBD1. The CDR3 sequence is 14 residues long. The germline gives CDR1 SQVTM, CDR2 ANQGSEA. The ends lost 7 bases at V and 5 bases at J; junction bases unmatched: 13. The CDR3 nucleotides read TGCAGCGCGTTCGTGACAGGGCGGGGAACTGAAGCTTTCTTT. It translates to CSAFVTGRGTEAFF.

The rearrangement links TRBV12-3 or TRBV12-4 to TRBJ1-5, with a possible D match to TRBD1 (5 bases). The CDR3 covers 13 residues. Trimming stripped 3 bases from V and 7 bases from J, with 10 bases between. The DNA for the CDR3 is TGTGCCAGCAGTTTCCCAGGGAGACAGCCCCAGCATTTT. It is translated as CASSFPGRQPQHF.

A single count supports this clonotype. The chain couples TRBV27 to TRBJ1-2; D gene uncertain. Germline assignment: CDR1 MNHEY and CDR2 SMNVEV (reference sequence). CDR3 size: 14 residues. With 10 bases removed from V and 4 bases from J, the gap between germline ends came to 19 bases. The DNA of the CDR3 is TGTGCCACCCGGGCCAACCTCGGGAGCTATGGCTACACCTTC. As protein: CATRANLGSYGYTF.

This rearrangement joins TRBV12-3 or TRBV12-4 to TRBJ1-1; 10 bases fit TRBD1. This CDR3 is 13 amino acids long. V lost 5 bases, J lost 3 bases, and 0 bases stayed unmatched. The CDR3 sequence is CASSGQGDTEAFF. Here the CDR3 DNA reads TGTGCCAGCAGTGGACAGGGGGACACTGAAGCTTTCTTT.

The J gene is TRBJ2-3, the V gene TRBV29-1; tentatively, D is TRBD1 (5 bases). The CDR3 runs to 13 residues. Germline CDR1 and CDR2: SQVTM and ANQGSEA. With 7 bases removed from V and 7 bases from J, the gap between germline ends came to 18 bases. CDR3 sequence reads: CSGVSGRLNTQYF. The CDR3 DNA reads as TGCAGCGGGGTGTCAGGGCGTTTGAATACGCAGTATTTT.